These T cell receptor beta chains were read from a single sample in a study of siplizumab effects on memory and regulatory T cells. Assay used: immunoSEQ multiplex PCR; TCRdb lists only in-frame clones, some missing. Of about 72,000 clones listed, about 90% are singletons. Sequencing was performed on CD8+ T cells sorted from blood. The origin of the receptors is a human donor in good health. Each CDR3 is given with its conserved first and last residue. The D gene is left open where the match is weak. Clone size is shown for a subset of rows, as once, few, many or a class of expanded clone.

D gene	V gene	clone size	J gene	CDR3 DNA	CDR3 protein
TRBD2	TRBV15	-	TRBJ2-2	TGTGCCACCAGCAGACCTCTTTTGCGGGAGAGTACCACCGGGGAGCTGTTTTTT	CATSRPLLRESTTGELFF
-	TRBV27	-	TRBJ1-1	TGTGCCAGCAGTTTATCATACGGGTTCACTGAAGCTTTCTTT	CASSLSYGFTEAFF
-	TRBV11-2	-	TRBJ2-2	TGTGCCAGCAGCTCCGATAGCGGGGAGCTGTTTTTT	CASSSDSGELFF
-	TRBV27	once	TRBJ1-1	TGTGCCAGTCGGGTTGCAGCTACTTGGAACACTGAAGCTTTCTTT	CASRVAATWNTEAFF
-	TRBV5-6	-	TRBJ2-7	TGTGCCAGCAGCACCGGGAATTCTTTCTACGAGCAGTACTTC	CASSTGNSFYEQYF
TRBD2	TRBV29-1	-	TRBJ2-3	TGCAGCGTTGAGGGAGGGCAGGGCCAGCCGAGATTAATGCTCACAGATACGCAGTATTTT	CSVEGGQGQPRLMLTDTQYF
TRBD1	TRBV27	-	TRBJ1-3	TGTGCCAGCAGTTTACAGGGGGATGGCGGAAACACCATATATTTT	CASSLQGDGGNTIYF
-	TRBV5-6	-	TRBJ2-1	TGTGCCAGCAGCTTGGGGGCTGGGACCTACAATGAGCAGTTCTTC	CASSLGAGTYNEQFF
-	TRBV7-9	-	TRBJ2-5	TGTGCCAGCAGCTTAAAGGACCTTAAGGAGACCCAGTACTTC	CASSLKDLKETQYF
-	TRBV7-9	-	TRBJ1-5	TGTGCCAGCAGCTTTGGAAATCAGCCCCAGCATTTT	CASSFGNQPQHF
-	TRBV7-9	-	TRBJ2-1	TGTGCCAGCAGCTTAGGGGTTGGTTACAATGAGCAGTTCTTC	CASSLGVGYNEQFF
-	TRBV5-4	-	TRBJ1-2	TGTGCCAGCAGCGCGAAGGGCAGTGGCTATGGCTACACCTTC	CASSAKGSGYGYTF
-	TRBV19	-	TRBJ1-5	TGTGCCAGTAGTATAGGTTGGGGGCAGCCCCAGCATTTT	CASSIGWGQPQHF
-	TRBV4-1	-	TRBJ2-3	TGCGCCAGCAGCCAAGAGGGGGGCCATCCGTCAGATACGCAGTATTTT	CASSQEGGHPSDTQYF
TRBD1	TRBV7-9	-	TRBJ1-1	TGTGCCAGCAGCCAGAAGGGGGCTCTCGCTGAAGCTTTCTTT	CASSQKGALAEAFF
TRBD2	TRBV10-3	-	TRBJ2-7	TGTGCCATCAGTGAAGATGGAAGCGGGAGCTCCTACGAGCAGTACTTC	CAISEDGSGSSYEQYF